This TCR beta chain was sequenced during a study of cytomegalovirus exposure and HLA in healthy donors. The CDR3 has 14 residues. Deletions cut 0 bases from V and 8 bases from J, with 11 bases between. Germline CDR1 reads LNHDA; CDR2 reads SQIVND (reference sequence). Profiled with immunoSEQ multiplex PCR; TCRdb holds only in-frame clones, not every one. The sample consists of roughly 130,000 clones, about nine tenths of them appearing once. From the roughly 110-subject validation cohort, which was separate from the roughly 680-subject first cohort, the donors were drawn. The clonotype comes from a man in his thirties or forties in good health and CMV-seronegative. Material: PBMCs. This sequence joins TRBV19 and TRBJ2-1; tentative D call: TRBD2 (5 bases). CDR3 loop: CASSIERLNHEQFF. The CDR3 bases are TGTGCCAGTAGTATAGAGAGACTAAACCATGAGCAGTTCTTC.